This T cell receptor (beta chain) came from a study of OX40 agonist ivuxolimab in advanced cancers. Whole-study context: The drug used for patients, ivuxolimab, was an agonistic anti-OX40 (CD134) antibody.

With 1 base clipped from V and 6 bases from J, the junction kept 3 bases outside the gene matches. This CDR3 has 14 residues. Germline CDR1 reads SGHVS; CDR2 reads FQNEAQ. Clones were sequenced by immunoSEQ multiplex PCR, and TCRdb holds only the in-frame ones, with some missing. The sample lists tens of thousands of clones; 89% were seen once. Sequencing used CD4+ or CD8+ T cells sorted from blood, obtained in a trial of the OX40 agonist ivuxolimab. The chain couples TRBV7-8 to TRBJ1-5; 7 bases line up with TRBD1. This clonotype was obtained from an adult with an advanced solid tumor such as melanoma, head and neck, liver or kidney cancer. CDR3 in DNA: TGTGCCAGCAGCTTAGGGAGGGGGCCTCAGCCCCAGCATTTT. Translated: CASSLGRGPQPQHF.